Shown below are 14 T cell receptor beta chains from a single sample sequenced in a study of shared clonotypes between healthy human individuals. Measured with immunoSEQ multiplex PCR; TCRdb has only the in-frame clones, and not every one. Among under 600,000 clones listed, 60% to 80% were seen once. Sequenced input: PBMCs. Source of these receptors: a woman between 40 and 50 years old in good health. Some clones in this sample may be carry-over from other donors' samples.

The chain carries TRBV6-5 and TRBJ2-3, with D unclear. Germline CDR1 is MNHEY and CDR2 is SVGAGI. This CDR3 contains 15 residues. The V gene lost 2 bases and the J gene lost 1 base, with 10 bases spanning the gap. CDR3 sequence (DNA): TGTGCCAGCAGTTACGGCGCTATCGGCACAGATACGCAGTATTTT. It is translated as CASSYGAIGTDTQYF.

The rearrangement links TRBV7-2 to TRBJ2-1; unclear D gene. Trimming left V 1 base short and J 6 bases short, with 4 bases between. CDR1 is SGHTA and CDR2 is FQGNSA in the germline V gene. The CDR3 contains 12 residues. This chain's CDR3 is CASSLGFNEQFF. The CDR3 DNA follows: TGTGCCAGCAGCTTAGGATTCAATGAGCAGTTCTTC.

This clone was detected once. The J gene is TRBJ2-5, the V gene TRBV5-6; the match to TRBD2 covers 7 bases. Germline CDR1 SGHDT, CDR2 YYEEEE. The CDR3 sequence is 14 residues long. The V segment lost 6 bases and the J segment 5 bases; nucleotides outside the gene matches: 10. In DNA, the CDR3 is TGTGCCAGCATGGGTGCGGGAGTGGGGGAGACCCAGTACTTC. It is translated as CASMGAGVGETQYF.

As DNA, the CDR3 is TGCGCCAGCAGCTTTTCCCCAAATGAAAAACTGTTTTTT. It yields the protein CASSFSPNEKLFF. The chain recombines TRBV5-1 with TRBJ1-4; D ambiguous. The V and J ends lost 2 bases and 5 bases respectively, with 7 bases between them. Germline CDR1 reads SGHRS; CDR2 reads YFSETQ. The CDR3 extends over 13 amino acids.

V gene TRBV9 combines with J gene TRBJ2-7; tentatively, D is TRBD2 (6 bases). CDR3 size: 15 residues. The germline V gene has CDR1 SGDLS and CDR2 YYNGEE. The V gene lost 0 bases and the J gene lost 6 bases, with 16 bases spanning the gap. This chain's CDR3 is CASSVGLVRGGEQYF. The CDR3 DNA follows: TGTGCCAGCAGCGTAGGACTAGTCCGTGGCGGCGAGCAGTACTTC.

The rearrangement uses TRBV7-2 and TRBJ2-7, with TRBD2 identical over 11 bases. J was trimmed by 3 bases and V by 0 bases; bases with no gene match: 1. The CDR3 has 15 amino acids. Looked up from germline, CDR1 is SGHTA and CDR2 is FQGNSA. As DNA, the CDR3 is TGTGCCAGCAGCTTAGCCCTAGCGGGAGGCTACGAGCAGTACTTC. It codes for CASSLALAGGYEQYF.

This clone was recorded a few times. Within the sample, other DNA sequences also encode this same CDR3. The rearrangement uses TRBV27 and TRBJ1-5; no clear D gene. The CDR3 loop spans 14 amino acids. Germline values: CDR1 MNHEY, CDR2 SMNVEV (reference sequence). V dropped 5 bases and J dropped 0 bases, with 8 bases sitting between them. CDR3 in DNA: TGTGCCAGCAGTCCCTTAAATAGCAATCAGCCCCAGCATTTT. It codes for CASSPLNSNQPQHF.

This clone was observed a handful of times. The V and J genes are TRBV27 and TRBJ2-7; 8 positions agree with TRBD1. V gave up 5 bases and J gave up 6 bases; unmatched junction bases: 6. Per the germline V gene, CDR1 is MNHEY and CDR2 is SMNVEV (reference sequence). This CDR3 is built from 13 residues. The CDR3: CASSDGQGREQYF. DNA for the CDR3: TGTGCCAGCAGTGACGGACAGGGCCGCGAGCAGTACTTC.

This rearrangement joins TRBV29-1 to TRBJ2-1, with TRBD2 matching over 7 bases. Germline V gene sequence: CDR1 SQVTM, CDR2 ANQGSEA. With V trimmed by 3 bases and J by 0 bases, 2 bases remained unmatched. CDR3 size: 14 residues. In DNA, the CDR3 is TGCAGCGTTGAGCGGGAGAGCTCCTACAATGAGCAGTTCTTC. It encodes CSVERESSYNEQFF.

The chain carries TRBV11-2 and TRBJ1-4, with D unresolved. The CDR3 length is 14 residues. V lost 1 base, J lost 1 base, and 4 bases lay in between. Germline CDR1 is SGHAT and CDR2 is FQNNGV. CDR3: CASSLGGTNEKLFF. The CDR3 nucleotides are TGTGCCAGCAGCTTAGGGGGAACTAATGAAAAACTGTTTTTT.

The J gene is TRBJ1-1, the V gene TRBV5-7; D is perhaps TRBD1 (5 bases). TRBV5-7 is designated an ORF whose function remains uncertain. Trimming removed 2 bases at V and 6 bases at J, with 14 bases between. This CDR3 has 14 residues. The CDR3 loop reads CASSFRTRQAEAFF. CDR3 nucleotide sequence: TGTGCCAGCAGCTTTAGGACAAGGCAGGCTGAAGCTTTCTTT.

Only one count was recorded for this clone. CDR3 bases: TGTGCCAGCAGCCAAGAGACAGATTCCTACGAGCAGTACTTC. Protein sequence: CASSQETDSYEQYF. The gene calls are TRBV4-2 and TRBJ2-7, with TRBD1 as a possible D gene (5 bases). Germline CDR1 and CDR2: LGHNA and YNFKEQ. The V end lost 0 bases, the J end lost 1 base, and 7 bases lay between the germline ends. There are 14 residues in the CDR3.

The chain is built from TRBV5-1 and TRBJ1-1, with 9 bases matching TRBD1. With 3 bases clipped from V and 3 bases from J, the junction kept 3 bases outside the gene matches. The germline V gene encodes CDR1 SGHRS and CDR2 YFSETQ. This CDR3 comprises 14 residues. The CDR3 DNA sequence: TGCGCCAGCAGCTCGGACAGGGGTGACACTGAAGCTTTCTTT. Translation: CASSSDRGDTEAFF. The full variable domain, its missing parts supplied by reference TRBV5-1 and TRBJ1-1, is KAGVTQTPRYLIKTRGQQVTLSCSPISGHRSVSWYQQTPGQGLQFLFEYFSETQRNKGNFPGRFSGRQFSNSRSEMNVSTLELGDSALYLCASSSDRGDTEAFFGQGTRLTVV.

In DNA form, the CDR3 reads TGTGCCAGCAGCCCGTCGGGACTACCCGGGTACGAGCAGTACTTC. It specifies CASSPSGLPGYEQYF. The chain combines TRBV5-4 with TRBJ2-7, with TRBD2 matching 7 bases. V gave up 4 bases and J gave up 4 bases; unmatched junction bases: 11. From germline, CDR1 is SGHNT and CDR2 YYREEE (reference sequence). The CDR3 length is 15 residues.